The clone carrying this TCR beta chain was seen a handful of times. What it binds is unknown. The sample comes from a study of response to subunit inactivated influenza vaccine. Germline V gives CDR1 SGHKS, CDR2 YYEKEE (reference sequence). The CDR3 extends over 15 amino acids. V lost 4 bases and J 7 bases, leaving 15 bases between the germline ends. From the RT-PCR reads, TCRdb called clonotypes with MiXCR, one entry per CDR3 protein. The data show 490,000 or so distinct CDR3 sequences, less than 8% seen once. General study findings and limits: The authors proposed limited new T cell recruitment per seasonal influenza vaccination.

The receptor comes from a man between 50 and 75 years old who received an inactivated influenza vaccine. Here the sequenced sample was PBMCs from blood, taken roughly 24 months after vaccination. The V call is TRBV5-5, the J call TRBJ1-6, with D unclear. The DNA for the CDR3 is TGTGCCAGCAGCGCGGACGGTCAGTTGAATTCACCCCTCCACTTT. Its protein product is CASSADGQLNSPLHF.